What follows is one T cell receptor beta chain and its context. Sequencing was performed with immunoSEQ multiplex PCR; in TCRdb, only in-frame clones are kept and a portion is missing. Of roughly 2,000 clones in the sample, 20% to 25% were seen once. Documented treatment: randomized to nivolumab then ipilimumab (arm A) or the reverse (arm B). CDR3 size: 14 residues. CDR1 and CDR2 from the germline V gene are SGDLS and YYNGEE. Trimming removed 7 bases at V and 0 bases at J, with 12 bases between. The record originates from a study of sequential checkpoint blockade in melanoma. Study-level background: After both sequences, patients received maintenance nivolumab. TCRβ was sequenced from DNA of 91 pretreatment tumors. After nivolumab or ipilimumab alone, about two dozen patients had week-13 rebiopsies.

The receptor comes from a human donor with melanoma. This specimen consisted of tumor tissue (inferred from file names), obtained from a patient given nivolumab and ipilimumab in sequence. J is TRBJ2-3 and V is TRBV9; a weak D match, TRBD2 (6 bases). CDR3 in amino acids: CASGRTYSTDTQYF. For the CDR3, the DNA is TGTGCCAGCGGGAGGACGTATAGCACAGATACGCAGTATTTT.